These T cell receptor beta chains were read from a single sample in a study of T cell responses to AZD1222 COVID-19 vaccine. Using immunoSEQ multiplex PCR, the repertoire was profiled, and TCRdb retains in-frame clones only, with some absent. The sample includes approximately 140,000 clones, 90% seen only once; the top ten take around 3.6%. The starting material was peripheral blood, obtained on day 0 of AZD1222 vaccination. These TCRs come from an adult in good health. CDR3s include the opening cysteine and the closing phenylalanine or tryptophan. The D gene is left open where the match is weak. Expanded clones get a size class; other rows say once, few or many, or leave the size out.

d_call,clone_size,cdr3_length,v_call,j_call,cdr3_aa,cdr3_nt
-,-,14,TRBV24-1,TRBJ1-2,CATSDSQALGGYTF,TGTGCCACCAGTGATTCACAGGCCTTGGGTGGCTACACCTTC
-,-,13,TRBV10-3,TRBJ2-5,CAIMSGPGETQYF,TGTGCCATCATGAGTGGCCCTGGGGAGACCCAGTACTTC
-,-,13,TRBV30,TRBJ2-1,CAWRGGPYNEQFF,TGTGCCTGGAGGGGGGGACCTTACAATGAGCAGTTCTTC
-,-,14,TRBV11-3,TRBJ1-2,CASSLGSVEYGYTF,TGTGCCAGCAGCTTAGGGTCGGTGGAGTATGGCTACACCTTC
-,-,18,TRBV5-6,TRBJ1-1,CASSLASVTYGWNTEAFF,TGTGCCAGCAGCTTGGCCTCGGTTACTTACGGATGGAACACTGAAGCTTTCTTT
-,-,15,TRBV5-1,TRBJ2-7,CASSSDGHLGAEQYF,TGCGCCAGCAGCTCGGATGGACACTTAGGCGCCGAGCAGTACTTC
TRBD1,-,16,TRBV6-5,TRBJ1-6,CASSYSTGPYNSPLHF,TGTGCCAGCAGTTATTCGACAGGGCCCTATAATTCACCCCTCCACTTT
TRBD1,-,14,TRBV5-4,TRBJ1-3,CASSLGQGRNTIYF,TGTGCCAGCAGCTTGGGACAGGGAAGAAACACCATATATTTT
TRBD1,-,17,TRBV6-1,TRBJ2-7,CASSVSDRGDIYYEQYF,TGTGCCAGCAGTGTTTCGGACAGGGGCGACATCTACTACGAGCAGTACTTC
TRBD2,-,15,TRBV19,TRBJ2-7,CASRLAGGPIYEQYF,TGTGCCAGTAGACTAGCGGGAGGGCCGATCTACGAGCAGTACTTC
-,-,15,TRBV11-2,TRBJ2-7,CASSLEGGWSYEQYF,TGTGCCAGCAGCTTGGAAGGAGGGTGGTCCTACGAGCAGTACTTC
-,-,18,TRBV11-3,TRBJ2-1,CASSLDKWGAGGENEQFF,TGTGCCAGCAGCTTAGATAAGTGGGGGGCAGGGGGAGAAAATGAGCAGTTCTTC
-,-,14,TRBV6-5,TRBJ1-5,CASSPGVGNQPQHF,TGTGCCAGCAGTCCAGGGGTGGGCAATCAGCCCCAGCATTTT
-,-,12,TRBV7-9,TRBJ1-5,CASSMDGGSQHF,TGTGCCAGCAGCATGGACGGGGGGTCCCAGCATTTT
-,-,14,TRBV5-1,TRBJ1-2,CASSWDGSNYGYTF,TGCGCCAGCAGCTGGGACGGCTCTAACTATGGCTACACCTTC
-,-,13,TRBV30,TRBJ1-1,CAWSSIPDTEAFF,TGTGCCTGGAGTTCCATTCCGGACACTGAAGCTTTCTTT
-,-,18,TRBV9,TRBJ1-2,CASSPGLPATEIHYGYTF,TGTGCCAGCAGCCCAGGGCTCCCAGCGACGGAGATTCACTATGGCTACACCTTC
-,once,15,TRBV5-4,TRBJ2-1,CASSLDPGPYNEQFF,TGTGCCAGCAGCTTGGACCCGGGACCCTACAATGAGCAGTTCTTC
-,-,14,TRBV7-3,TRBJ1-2,CASSLPGQDYGYTF,TGTGCCAGCAGCTTGCCGGGACAAGACTATGGCTACACCTTC
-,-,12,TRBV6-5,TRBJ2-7,CASGQGVREQYF,TGTGCCAGCGGACAAGGGGTTCGGGAGCAGTACTTC
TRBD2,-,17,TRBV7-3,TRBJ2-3,CASSQQSSGRAMDTQYF,TGTGCCAGCAGCCAACAATCTAGCGGGAGGGCCATGGATACGCAGTATTTT
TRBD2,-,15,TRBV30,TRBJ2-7,CAWRVGLAGVYEQYF,TGTGCCTGGAGGGTCGGGCTAGCGGGAGTCTACGAGCAGTACTTC
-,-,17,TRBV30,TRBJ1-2,CAWSVPRRAPGTGSYTF,TGTGCCTGGAGTGTACCAAGAAGGGCCCCCGGGACTGGAAGCTACACCTTC
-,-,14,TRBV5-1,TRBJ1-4,CASSLSRTNEKLFF,TGCGCCAGCAGCTTGTCAAGGACTAATGAAAAACTGTTTTTT
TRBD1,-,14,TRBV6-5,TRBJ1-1,CASRYTGGDTEAFF,TGTGCCAGCAGGTACACAGGGGGGGACACTGAAGCTTTCTTT